This TCR beta chain comes out of a study of CD8+CD57+ T cells in acquired aplastic anemia. As for the study in general: Roughly 3.2 ug was the average amount of DNA from sorted CD4+ and CD8+ cells.

TCR beta VDJ and CDR3 were profiled, and genomic DNA was the template. TCRdb processed the reads anew with MiXCR; each CDR3 protein has one entry. The sample shows a few hundred thousand distinct CDR3 sequences, 34% of them seen only once. This clonotype was observed many times. The antigen is not known. Overall study findings and caveats: No significant patient-versus-control difference appeared in CD8+ Simpson's diversity.

This CDR3 is 16 amino acids long. Germline CDR1 reads LNHDA; CDR2 reads SQIVND (reference sequence). The V and J ends lost 3 bases and 5 bases, in that order; junction bases with no gene match: 11. The chain recombines TRBV19 with TRBJ2-7; TRBD1 aligns across 9 bases. Sequences were obtained from sorted CD4+, CD8+, or CD8+CD57+ T cells (not recorded which) from PBMCs. The sequence came from a human donor in good health, serving as a control. The CDR3 DNA is TGTGCCAGTAGTATTACTTGGGGGACAGGGTTCCACGAGCAGTACTTC. As protein: CASSITWGTGFHEQYF.